These T cell receptor beta chains were read from a single sample in a study of shared clonotypes between healthy human individuals. Data came from immunoSEQ multiplex PCR; TCRdb stores just in-frame clones and leaves some out. The sample has 2 million to 3 million clones, 93% seen once. Specimen: naive CD4+ T cells from PBMCs. The origin of the receptors is a man between 18 and 35 years old in good health. Some clones in this sample may be carry-over from other donors' samples. Both conserved end residues are part of each CDR3. The D gene is left open where the match is weak. Clone size appears in some rows only: once, few, many, or a class for an expanded clone.

TGTGCCAGCAGCCGAAGGACAGGGGGAGAGACCCAGTACTTC | CASSRRTGGETQYF | TRBJ2-5 | TRBD1 | TRBV7-9 | -
TGTGCCAGCAGACTCGGACACCGCTACGAGCAGTACTTC | CASRLGHRYEQYF | TRBJ2-7 | - | TRBV6-6 | -
TGTGCCAGCTCACTGACAGTTACCAACACTGAAGCTTTCTTT | CASSLTVTNTEAFF | TRBJ1-1 | - | TRBV18 | -
TGCGCCAGCAGCCAAGAGGGGGCGGAGACCCAGTACTTC | CASSQEGAETQYF | TRBJ2-5 | - | TRBV4-3 | -
TGTGCCAGCAGCGGAGTATTCTATGGCTACACCTTC | CASSGVFYGYTF | TRBJ1-2 | - | TRBV9 | -
TGCAGCGTTGTTGGACGGGCCATGAACACTGAAGCTTTCTTT | CSVVGRAMNTEAFF | TRBJ1-1 | - | TRBV29-1 | -
TGTGCCAGCAGCTTAGACCCCCAGACTGAAGCTTTCTTT | CASSLDPQTEAFF | TRBJ1-1 | - | TRBV7-3 | -
TGTGCCAGCAGCGTAGAGGGTCGATCCTACAATGAGCAGTTCTTC | CASSVEGRSYNEQFF | TRBJ2-1 | - | TRBV9 | -
TGTGCCAGCATGGCCCTCACTAGCGGGACTTACTACGAGCAGTACTTC | CASMALTSGTYYEQYF | TRBJ2-7 | TRBD2 | TRBV28 | -
TGCGCCAGCAGCGGATTCAGGGACAGTAATGAGCAGTTCTTC | CASSGFRDSNEQFF | TRBJ2-1 | TRBD1 | TRBV5-1 | -
TGTGCCAGCACTCCGGGACTAAACTCCTACAATGAGCAGTTCTTC | CASTPGLNSYNEQFF | TRBJ2-1 | TRBD2 | TRBV2 | -
TGTGCTAGTGGTTTGACCATAGCGGGAGGTGCAGATACGCAGTATTTT | CASGLTIAGGADTQYF | TRBJ2-3 | TRBD2 | TRBV12-5 | once